One sample yielded the 32 T cell receptor beta chains listed below, sequenced in a study of control samples from healthy donors and cancer patients. Here immunoSEQ multiplex PCR was the method, and the copy in TCRdb shows in-frame clones only, minus some. Of 150,000 to 200,000 clones in the sample, approximately 94% are singletons; the top ten hold 7.5% to 8.5%. Sequencing was carried out using blood. The receptors come from a middle-aged woman in good health.

V gene TRBV19 combines with J gene TRBJ2-7; no clear D gene. Germline CDR1 reads LNHDA; CDR2 reads SQIVND (reference sequence). Trimming pared 4 bases from V and 3 bases from J, leaving 13 bases between. CDR3 size: 14 residues. In DNA, the CDR3 is TGTGCCAGTAGTACCCAAACAACAAGCTACGAGCAGTACTTC. The encoded protein is CASSTQTTSYEQYF.

The V gene is TRBV5-1, the J gene TRBJ2-1; 13 bases match TRBD2. V trimming: 0 bases; J trimming: 5 bases; junction bases outside the gene matches: 2. In germline, CDR1 is SGHRS, CDR2 YFSETQ. This CDR3 comprises 16 residues. This CDR3 reads CASSLAGTSGNNEQFF. The CDR3 coding sequence is TGCGCCAGCAGCTTGGCCGGGACTAGCGGGAACAATGAGCAGTTCTTC.

The chain is built from TRBV7-9 and TRBJ1-3; 9 nucleotides align to TRBD1. There are 16 residues in the CDR3. Germline-derived CDR1 and CDR2 are SEHNR and FQNEAQ (reference sequence). J was trimmed by 2 bases and V by 5 bases; bases with no gene match: 7. CDR3 loop: CASSPGQGKTGNTIYF. The CDR3 coding sequence is TGTGCCAGCAGCCCTGGACAGGGGAAGACTGGAAACACCATATATTTT.

This rearrangement joins TRBV27 to TRBJ1-5; possible D gene TRBD1, 6 bases. This CDR3 has 14 amino acids. V was clipped by 5 bases and J by 9 bases, with 17 bases between them. Per germline, CDR1 MNHEY and CDR2 SMNVEV (reference sequence). The CDR3 sequence: CASSVTGLDRPQHF. The DNA of the CDR3 is TGTGCCAGCAGTGTTACAGGGTTAGATCGGCCCCAGCATTTT.

The V and J genes are TRBV13 and TRBJ2-7; 10 bases fit TRBD2. The germline CDR1 and CDR2 sequences are PRHDT and FYEKMQ (reference sequence). CDR3 length: 15 residues. V shed 5 bases and J 4 bases; nucleotides not matched to a gene: 8. The CDR3 loop reads CASSLNIAGGYEQYF. DNA of the CDR3: TGTGCCAGCAGCCTAAACATAGCGGGAGGATACGAGCAGTACTTC.

J is TRBJ2-7 and V is TRBV5-5; 9 bases are shared with TRBD1. This CDR3 comprises 15 residues. Germline values: CDR1 SGHKS, CDR2 YYEKEE (reference sequence). J lost 2 bases, V lost 4 bases, and 7 bases had no gene match. The CDR3 bases are TGTGCCAGCAGCCCTCATGGGACAGGGACCTACGAGCAGTACTTC. Protein: CASSPHGTGTYEQYF.

This clone occurred once. This chain joins TRBV25-1 and TRBJ2-5, with D unresolved. The CDR3 covers 17 residues. Germline CDR1 reads MGHDK; CDR2 reads SYGVNS. Trimming stripped 3 bases from V and 0 bases from J, with 17 bases between. Here the CDR3 reads CASSDPHLAEYQETQYF. The CDR3 DNA is TGTGCCAGCAGTGATCCCCACTTGGCCGAGTACCAAGAGACCCAGTACTTC.

The chain recombines TRBV4-1 with TRBJ1-2; D is perhaps TRBD1 (6 bases). CDR1 MGHRA and CDR2 YSYEKL come from the germline V gene. Trimming shortened V by 2 bases and J by 3 bases, and 10 bases separated the two germline ends. The CDR3 is 14 amino acids. The CDR3 loop is CASSQPGQYYGYTF. The CDR3 nucleotides read TGCGCCAGCAGCCAACCCGGACAGTACTATGGCTACACCTTC.

J is TRBJ2-2 and V is TRBV7-3, with 8 bases lining up with TRBD2. The germline V gene has CDR1 SGHTA and CDR2 FQGTGA. The length of the CDR3 is 17 residues. Germline trimming cut 5 bases from V and 1 base from J; bases unmatched to any gene: 9. The CDR3 sequence: CASSGEGGGLNTGELFF. The DNA of the CDR3 is TGTGCCAGCAGCGGCGAAGGCGGGGGGCTGAACACCGGGGAGCTGTTTTTT.

This clone turned up a few times. The chain uses TRBV9 and TRBJ1-3, with D hard to call. The CDR3 has 14 residues. The ends were cut back, 4 bases at V and 4 bases at J, with 12 bases in the middle. From germline, CDR1 is SGDLS and CDR2 YYNGEE. The CDR3 spells CASSTRPEGNTIYF. DNA of the CDR3: TGTGCCAGCAGCACCCGACCGGAGGGAAACACCATATATTTT. The whole variable domain, remainder taken from reference TRBV9 and TRBJ1-3, is DSGVTQTPKHLITATGQRVTLRCSPRSGDLSVYWYQQSLDQGLQFLIQYYNGEERAKGNILERFSAQQFPDLHSELNLSSLELGDSALYFCASSTRPEGNTIYFGEGSWLTVV.

V and J are TRBV6-5 and TRBJ1-1; D might be TRBD1 (5 bases). V was pared by 0 bases and J by 11 bases, with 10 bases between. Germline CDR1 MNHEY, CDR2 SVGAGI. The CDR3 extends over 12 amino acids. The DNA of the CDR3 is TGTGCCAGCAGTTACTCGGGGGAGGGTGCTTTCTTT. Amino acid sequence: CASSYSGEGAFF.

The V gene is TRBV10-1, the J gene TRBJ2-5; 9 nucleotides agree with TRBD1. Germline CDR1 WNHNN, CDR2 SYGVQD (reference sequence). The CDR3 runs 14 residues. The junction had 3 bases not matched to a gene; V was cut back by 5 bases and J by 2 bases. The CDR3 is CASSLGTGQETQYF. The CDR3 bases are TGCGCCAGCAGTTTAGGGACAGGGCAAGAGACCCAGTACTTC.

The V gene is TRBV27, the J gene TRBJ1-6; unclear D gene. Looked up from germline, CDR1 is MNHEY and CDR2 is SMNVEV (reference sequence). V was clipped by 6 bases and J by 8 bases, with 11 bases between them. The CDR3 covers 13 residues. CDR3 amino acids: CASRWQVDSPLHF. CDR3 DNA: TGTGCCAGCAGATGGCAGGTCGATTCACCCCTCCACTTT.

V is TRBV5-1 and J is TRBJ1-1; weak D call: TRBD1 (5 bases). Germline CDR1 and CDR2: SGHRS and YFSETQ. V was clipped by 5 bases and J by 1 base, with 12 bases between them. This CDR3 spans 14 amino acids. CDR3 loop: CASSRDYGNTEAFF. The CDR3 DNA reads TGCGCCAGCAGTCGGGACTATGGGAACACTGAAGCTTTCTTT.

V is TRBV19 and J is TRBJ2-3; D gene uncertain. Between the trimmed V and J ends, which lost 5 bases and 3 bases, there was a span of 15 bases. CDR3 length: 15 amino acids. In germline, CDR1 is LNHDA, CDR2 SQIVND (reference sequence). CDR3 protein: CASSFAQSTTDTQYF. DNA for the CDR3: TGTGCCAGTAGTTTCGCGCAGAGTACGACAGATACGCAGTATTTT.

V gene TRBV6-5 combines with J gene TRBJ1-2; TRBD1 agrees at 7 bases. The CDR3 spans 13 residues. Trimming took 6 bases from V and 7 from J; bases not matched to a gene: 8. Looked up from germline, CDR1 is MNHEY and CDR2 is SVGAGI. The CDR3 coding sequence is TGTGCCAGCAGGCTCCAGGGGGGCGGTGGCTACACCTTC. Encoded protein: CASRLQGGGGYTF.

V usage is TRBV19 and J usage is TRBJ2-7, with D perhaps matching TRBD2 (5 bases). The length of the CDR3 is 11 residues. CDR1 and CDR2 (germline): LNHDA, SQIVND (reference sequence). V lost 5 bases and J 6 bases, leaving 8 bases between the germline ends. As DNA, the CDR3 is TGTGCCAGTAGTCAAGGAGGCGAGCAGTACTTC. This translates into CASSQGGEQYF.

This clone occurred once. The rearrangement joins TRBV7-2 to TRBJ2-7; TRBD2 matches 9 bases. The V and J ends lost 5 bases and 4 bases, in that order; junction bases with no gene match: 9. The V gene's germline CDR1 is SGHTA and CDR2 FQGNSA. The CDR3 is made up of 15 amino acids. CDR3 residues: CASSPQGGRVYEQYF. CDR3 coding DNA: TGTGCCAGCAGCCCCCAAGGCGGGAGGGTTTACGAGCAGTACTTC.

The rearrangement uses TRBV19 and TRBJ1-6; possibly TRBD1 for D (6 bases). This CDR3 is 13 amino acids long. CDR1 and CDR2 from the germline V gene are LNHDA and SQIVND (reference sequence). Trimming removed 11 bases at V and 8 bases at J, with 16 bases between. The CDR3 reads CAVGTSRDSPLHF. In DNA, the CDR3 is TGTGCCGTGGGGACAAGTCGGGATTCACCCCTCCACTTT.

V and J are TRBV6-5 and TRBJ2-1; 14 bases agree with TRBD2. The length of the CDR3 is 15 residues. Germline V gives CDR1 MNHEY, CDR2 SVGAGI. V shed 7 bases and J 9 bases; nucleotides not matched to a gene: 8. CDR3 nucleotides: TGTGCCAGCACTGCCGGGACTAGCGGGAGAGGTGAGCAGTTCTTC. Translation: CASTAGTSGRGEQFF.

The chain recombines TRBV7-7 with TRBJ2-1; 15 bases match TRBD2. V shed 0 bases and J 7 bases; nucleotides not matched to a gene: 1. CDR1 and CDR2 (germline): SSHAT, FNYEAQ (reference sequence). This CDR3 comprises 16 residues. DNA of the CDR3: TGTGCCAGCAGCTTAGCAGGACTAGCGGGGGGGAATGAGCAGTTCTTC. Residues: CASSLAGLAGGNEQFF.

The rearrangement uses TRBV10-3 and TRBJ1-5, with D uncertain. V was trimmed by 2 bases and J by 2 bases, leaving 10 bases between them. This CDR3 is 15 amino acids long. The germline V gene encodes CDR1 ENHRY and CDR2 SYGVKD. The CDR3 DNA is TGTGCCATCAGTGAGGACGTTACCCGCAATCAGCCCCAGCATTTT. Translated: CAISEDVTRNQPQHF.

V gene TRBV5-8 combines with J gene TRBJ1-6; 8 positions match TRBD1. From germline, CDR1 is SGHTS and CDR2 YDEGEE. J was trimmed by 9 bases and V by 2 bases; bases with no gene match: 13. The CDR3 is made up of 17 amino acids. CDR3 bases: TGTGCCAGCAGCTTCCTTGGAGACCACAGGGGGGGTTCACCCCTCCACTTT. Its translation: CASSFLGDHRGGSPLHF.

This clone was observed a single time. The chain uses TRBV18 and TRBJ2-2, with D hard to call. V lost 2 bases and J 6 bases, leaving 13 bases between the germline ends. This CDR3 has 15 residues. The germline V gene encodes CDR1 KGHSH and CDR2 LQKENI. DNA for the CDR3: TGTGCCAGCTCACCAATTAGACAAAGGGCCGGGGAGCTGTTTTTT. Its protein product is CASSPIRQRAGELFF.

The chain employs TRBV19 and TRBJ1-2; 9 bases align to TRBD1. This CDR3 has 16 amino acids. The V segment lost 5 bases and the J segment 2 bases; nucleotides outside the gene matches: 9. The germline gives CDR1 LNHDA, CDR2 SQIVND (reference sequence). Here the CDR3 DNA reads TGTGCCAGTAGTCGGCCCAGGGGGACAGGGAACTATGGCTACACCTTC. Translated, it gives CASSRPRGTGNYGYTF.

The chain carries TRBV11-2 and TRBJ2-3; TRBD1 matches 9 bases. Germline V CDR1 and CDR2: SGHAT, FQNNGV. Trimming removed 5 bases from V and 2 bases from J; junction bases left unmatched: 5. The length of the CDR3 is 15 residues. The CDR3 DNA follows: TGTGCCAGCAGCCAAGACAGGGGGGACACAGATACGCAGTATTTT. This sequence encodes CASSQDRGDTDTQYF.

The CDR3 coding sequence is TGCGCCAGCAGCCATTCAGAGGTGAGAGGGGTTAATCAGCCCCAGCATTTT. The encoded protein is CASSHSEVRGVNQPQHF. The chain is built from TRBV4-1 and TRBJ1-5, with TRBD1 as a possible D gene (5 bases). Trimming removed 3 bases from V and 4 bases from J, with 19 bases in between. CDR1 MGHRA and CDR2 YSYEKL come from the germline V gene. CDR3 size: 17 residues.

J is TRBJ1-4 and V is TRBV7-2, with D hard to call. V was pared by 2 bases and J by 0 bases, with 4 bases between. The V gene's germline CDR1 is SGHTA and CDR2 FQGNSA. The CDR3 consists of 14 residues. CDR3: CASSLFATNEKLFF. The CDR3 bases are TGTGCCAGCAGCTTATTTGCAACTAATGAAAAACTGTTTTTT.

The chain employs TRBV5-6 and TRBJ2-1; weak D call: TRBD1 (7 bases). The CDR3 runs 14 residues. Germline V gene lookup returns CDR1 SGHDT and CDR2 YYEEEE. V shed 3 bases and J shed 9 bases, with 16 bases lying between them. CDR3 bases: TGTGCCAGCAGCTCAGGGGGGTTTGTCGCTGAGCAGTTCTTC. This translates into CASSSGGFVAEQFF.

The genes are TRBV7-2 and TRBJ2-7; D is perhaps TRBD1 (6 bases). Germline V gene lookup returns CDR1 SGHTA and CDR2 FQGNSA. The CDR3 runs 15 residues. The V gene lost 5 bases and the J gene lost 2 bases, with 16 bases spanning the gap. CDR3 coding DNA: TGTGCCAGCAGCCAAACTAGTACAGGGCCCTACGAGCAGTACTTC. The encoded protein is CASSQTSTGPYEQYF.

This chain joins TRBV18 and TRBJ1-4, with 8 nucleotides matching TRBD1. After removal of 3 bases from V and 5 bases from J, the junction contained 5 bases not matched to a gene. This CDR3 has 15 residues. Germline CDR1 and CDR2: KGHSH and LQKENI. The CDR3, as DNA: TGTGCCAGCTCACCGTCAGGGGGCCTGAATGAAAAACTGTTTTTT. This gives the protein CASSPSGGLNEKLFF.

The CDR3 is CASSQGAGSGYGYTF. DNA for the CDR3: TGCGCCAGCAGCCAAGGGGCTGGTTCGGGCTATGGCTACACCTTC. This chain uses TRBV4-1 with TRBJ1-2; D is uncertain. CDR3 length: 15 residues. V gave up 1 base and J gave up 4 bases, with 13 bases separating them. The germline CDR1 and CDR2 sequences are MGHRA and YSYEKL.